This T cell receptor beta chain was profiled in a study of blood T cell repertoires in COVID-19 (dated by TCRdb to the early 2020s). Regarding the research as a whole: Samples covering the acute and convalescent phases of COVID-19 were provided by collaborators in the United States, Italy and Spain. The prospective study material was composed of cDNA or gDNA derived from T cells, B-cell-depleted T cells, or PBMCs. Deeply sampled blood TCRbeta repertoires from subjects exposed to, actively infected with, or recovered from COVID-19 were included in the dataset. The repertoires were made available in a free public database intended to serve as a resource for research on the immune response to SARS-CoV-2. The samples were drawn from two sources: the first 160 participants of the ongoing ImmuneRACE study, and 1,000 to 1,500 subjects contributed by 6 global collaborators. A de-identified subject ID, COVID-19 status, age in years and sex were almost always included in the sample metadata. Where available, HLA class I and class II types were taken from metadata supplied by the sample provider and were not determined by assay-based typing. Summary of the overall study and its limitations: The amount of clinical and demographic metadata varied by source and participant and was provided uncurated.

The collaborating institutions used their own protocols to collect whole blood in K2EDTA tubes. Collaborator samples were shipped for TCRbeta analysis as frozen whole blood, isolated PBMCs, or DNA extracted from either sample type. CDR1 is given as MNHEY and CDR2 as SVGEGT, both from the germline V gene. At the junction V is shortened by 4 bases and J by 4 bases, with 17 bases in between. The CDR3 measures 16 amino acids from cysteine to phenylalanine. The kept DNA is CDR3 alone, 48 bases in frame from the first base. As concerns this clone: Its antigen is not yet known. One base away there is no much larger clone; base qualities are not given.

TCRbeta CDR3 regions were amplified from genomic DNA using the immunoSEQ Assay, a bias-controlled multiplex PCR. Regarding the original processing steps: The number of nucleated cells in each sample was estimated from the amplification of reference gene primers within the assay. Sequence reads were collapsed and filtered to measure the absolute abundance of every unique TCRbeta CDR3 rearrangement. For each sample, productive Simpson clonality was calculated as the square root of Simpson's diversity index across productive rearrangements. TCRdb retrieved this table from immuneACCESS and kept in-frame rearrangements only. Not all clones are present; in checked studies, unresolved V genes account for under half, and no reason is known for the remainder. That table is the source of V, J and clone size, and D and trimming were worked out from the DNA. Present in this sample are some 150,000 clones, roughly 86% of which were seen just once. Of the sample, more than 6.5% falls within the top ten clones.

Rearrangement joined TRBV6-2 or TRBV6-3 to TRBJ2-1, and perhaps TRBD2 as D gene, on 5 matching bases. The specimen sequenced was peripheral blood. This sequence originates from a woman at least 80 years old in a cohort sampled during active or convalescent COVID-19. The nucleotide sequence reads TGTGCCAGCAGTTCGCCTAGCCCAGCCTCTTACAATGAGCAGTTCTTC. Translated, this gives CASSSPSPASYNEQFF.